The sequence of this T cell receptor (beta chain) was determined in a study of regulatory T cells in long-lasting Graves disease. In this sample, this clonotype turned up many times. Antigen: not known. Both iRepertoire HTBI primers and Arm-PCR of CDR3 regions were used to build the TCR beta libraries. One entry per CDR3 protein, called by TCRdb with MiXCR from the multiplex PCR reads. The table lists hundreds of thousands of distinct CDR3 sequences, 16% of them singletons. Time point defined: newly diagnosed GD, antithyroid drugs for less than 3 months. Generation of the TCR library employed RNA extracted from PBMCs. General study points: Persistent patients shared about 3,000 public clonotypes among themselves. Newly diagnosed patients shared fewer, at about a thousand. Results may be inaccurate due to the small sample size.

Germline V lookup: CDR1 PRHDT, CDR2 FYEKMQ (reference sequence). V was shortened by 8 bases and J by 2 bases, with 14 bases between the two germline ends. CDR3 length: 14 residues. These data were also reused for a study on T cells in Graves' hyperthyroidism and ophthalmopathy. This second report adds: Any patient presenting with uncontrolled infection, other autoimmune disease, pregnancy or lactation was left out. Carried out on the TCR CDR3, a first-round RT-PCR used the HTBI primer set.

The chain couples TRBV13 to TRBJ2-3; TRBD2 might be the D (7 bases). This receptor was obtained from a man between 18 and 35 years old with Graves disease. The input for sequencing was peripheral blood mononuclear cells (PBMCs), taken at new diagnosis, from a patient treated with antithyroid drugs. The CDR3 here is CASEGEGLTDTQYF. CDR3 DNA sequence: TGTGCCAGCGAGGGGGAGGGGCTCACAGATACGCAGTATTTT.